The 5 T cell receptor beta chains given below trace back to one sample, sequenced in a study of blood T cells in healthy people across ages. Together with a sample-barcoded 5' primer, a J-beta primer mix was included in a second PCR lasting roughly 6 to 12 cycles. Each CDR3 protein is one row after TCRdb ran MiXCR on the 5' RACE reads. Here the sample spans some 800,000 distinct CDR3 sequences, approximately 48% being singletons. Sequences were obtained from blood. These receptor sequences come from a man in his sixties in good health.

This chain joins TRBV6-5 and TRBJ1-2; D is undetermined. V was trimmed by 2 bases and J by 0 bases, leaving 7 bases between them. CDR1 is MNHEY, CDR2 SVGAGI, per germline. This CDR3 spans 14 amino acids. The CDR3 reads CASSYPTANYGYTF. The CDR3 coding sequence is TGTGCCAGCAGTTACCCAACCGCTAACTATGGCTACACCTTC.

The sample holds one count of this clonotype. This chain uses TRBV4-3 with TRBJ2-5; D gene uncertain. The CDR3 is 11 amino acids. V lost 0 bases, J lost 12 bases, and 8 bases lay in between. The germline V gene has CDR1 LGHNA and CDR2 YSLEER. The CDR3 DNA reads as TGCGCCAGCAGCCAAGATCACGAGAAGTACTTC. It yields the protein CASSQDHEKYF.

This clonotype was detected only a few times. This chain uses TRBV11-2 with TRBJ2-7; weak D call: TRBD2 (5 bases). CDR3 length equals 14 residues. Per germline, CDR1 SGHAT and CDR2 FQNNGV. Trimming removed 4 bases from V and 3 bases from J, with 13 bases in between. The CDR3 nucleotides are TGTGCCAGCAGCTCGACGATAGAGGGCTACGAGCAGTACTTC. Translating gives CASSSTIEGYEQYF.

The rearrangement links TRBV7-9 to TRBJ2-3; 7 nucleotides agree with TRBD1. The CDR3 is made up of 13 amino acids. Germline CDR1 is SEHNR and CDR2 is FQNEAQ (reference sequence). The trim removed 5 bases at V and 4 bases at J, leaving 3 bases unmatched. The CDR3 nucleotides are TGTGCCAGCAGCCCGGGGACAGCAGATACGCAGTATTTT. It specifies CASSPGTADTQYF.

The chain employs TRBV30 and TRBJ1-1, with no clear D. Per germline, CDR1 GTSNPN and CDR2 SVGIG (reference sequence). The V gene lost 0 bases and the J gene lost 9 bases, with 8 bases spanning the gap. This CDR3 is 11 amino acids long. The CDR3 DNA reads TGTGCCTGGAGTGTAGAGAGTAAAGCTTTCTTT. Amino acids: CAWSVESKAFF.